This TCR beta chain came from a study of T cell responses to AZD1222 COVID-19 vaccine. Study results and limitations: There were vaccine-associated CD4 TCRs across spike, dominant at 160-218 and 743-854. Spike-specific TCR breadth and depth were elevated following two AZD1222 doses. Repertoire sampling was restricted to post-peak T cell response timepoints.

Some clones are missing from TCRdb's copy, which holds only in-frame ones; the method was immunoSEQ multiplex PCR. This table holds 200,000 or so clones, approximately 90% found once. A note on this clone: Its antigen is still unknown.

V was shortened by 4 bases and J by 3 bases, with 7 bases between the two germline ends. The CDR3 loop spans 12 amino acids. Germline assignment: CDR1 SGHNT and CDR2 YYREEE (reference sequence). Material: peripheral blood, obtained on day 0 of AZD1222 vaccination. The chain combines TRBV5-4 with TRBJ1-1; a possible D gene is TRBD1 (5 bases). The origin of this receptor is an adult in good health. CDR3 region: CASSRGDTEAFF. The CDR3, as DNA: TGTGCCAGCAGCCGGGGGGACACTGAAGCTTTCTTT.